The 5 T cell receptor beta chains in this list originate from one sample, sequenced in a study of vaccination effects on CD4 cells after COVID-19. On approximately day 9 of culture, CD4+ T cells were separated out. Participants completed two doses of the BNT162b2 or mRNA-1273 vaccine. The table came from immunoSEQ multiplex PCR; TCRdb's copy has only in-frame clones and leaves some out. The sample carries about 73,000 clones, around 69% recorded once. No cognate antigen is known for these TCRs. Here the sequenced sample was CD4+ T cells from PBMCs cultured without peptide, taken after COVID-19 vaccination. These receptors all come from a human donor who received a COVID-19 vaccine.

The genes are TRBV7-2 and TRBJ1-2, with TRBD1 identical over 10 bases. The CDR3 is 15 amino acids. Trimming removed 6 bases from V and 2 bases from J; junction bases left unmatched: 6. Germline V gene data show CDR1 as SGHTA and CDR2 as FQGNSA. CDR3 loop: CASRWDRGENYGYTF. Here the CDR3 DNA reads TGTGCCAGCAGATGGGACAGGGGCGAAAACTATGGCTACACCTTC.

This clone was seen just once. The V call is TRBV7-8, the J call TRBJ2-7; possibly TRBD1 for D (6 bases). V lost 1 base to trimming and J lost 5 bases, with 9 bases between them. The CDR3 runs to 13 residues. Germline assignment: CDR1 SGHVS and CDR2 FQNEAQ. CDR3 nucleotides: TGTGCCAGCAGCTTAGTTGGGGGCAACGAGCAGTACGTC. Translating gives CASSLVGGNEQYV.

To note about this clone: Other DNA sequences in the sample encode the same CDR3. The V gene is TRBV18, the J gene TRBJ2-3; D gene unclear. This CDR3 is 11 amino acids long. Trimming pared 4 bases from V and 2 bases from J, leaving 1 base between. CDR1 is KGHSH and CDR2 is LQKENI in the germline V gene. In nucleotides, the CDR3 is TGTGCCAGCTCACTCACAGATACGCAGTATTTT. The encoded protein is CASSLTDTQYF.

In this sample, this clone turned up once. V is TRBV19 and J is TRBJ1-1; TRBD1 agrees at 11 bases. V lost 7 bases, J lost 3 bases, and 13 bases stayed unmatched. CDR1 LNHDA and CDR2 SQIVND come from the germline V gene (reference sequence). The CDR3 is 17 amino acids. The CDR3 protein is CASTQRTGGGLDTEAFF. DNA for the CDR3: TGTGCCAGTACCCAGAGGACAGGGGGCGGACTGGACACTGAAGCTTTCTTT. The variable domain in full, with the rest retrieved from reference TRBV19 and TRBJ1-1, is DGGITQSPKYLFRKEGQNVTLSCEQNLNHDAMYWYRQDPGQGLRLIYYSQIVNDFQKGDIAEGYSVSREKKESFPLTVTSAQKNPTAFYLCASTQRTGGGLDTEAFFGQGTRLTVV.

This clone was detected a few times. V usage is TRBV30 and J usage is TRBJ1-1; D not resolved. The CDR3 sequence is 13 residues long. CDR1 is GTSNPN, CDR2 SVGIG, per germline (reference sequence). V dropped 4 bases and J dropped 4 bases, with 13 bases sitting between them. As DNA, the CDR3 is TGTGCCTGGAAAGGTAGGGTGGTCACTGAAGCTTTCTTT. Amino acid sequence: CAWKGRVVTEAFF.